This TCR beta chain was recovered during a study of T cell changes during pregnancy in multiple sclerosis. Measured with immunoSEQ multiplex PCR; TCRdb has only the in-frame clones, and not every one. The sample lists about 77,000 clones, roughly 90% occurring once. The CDR3 runs 14 residues. Looked up from germline, CDR1 is PRHDT and CDR2 is FYEKMQ (reference sequence). With 0 bases removed from V and 8 bases from J, the gap between germline ends came to 13 bases. The rearrangement joins TRBV13 to TRBJ1-2; D might be TRBD1 (6 bases). This specimen consisted of peripheral blood, obtained before pregnancy. The clonotype was recovered from a female donor with multiple sclerosis, enrolled in a pregnancy study. In DNA form, the CDR3 reads TGTGCCAGCAGCTTAGGCGTGGCGGGGGCGGGCTACACCTTC. Its protein product is CASSLGVAGAGYTF.